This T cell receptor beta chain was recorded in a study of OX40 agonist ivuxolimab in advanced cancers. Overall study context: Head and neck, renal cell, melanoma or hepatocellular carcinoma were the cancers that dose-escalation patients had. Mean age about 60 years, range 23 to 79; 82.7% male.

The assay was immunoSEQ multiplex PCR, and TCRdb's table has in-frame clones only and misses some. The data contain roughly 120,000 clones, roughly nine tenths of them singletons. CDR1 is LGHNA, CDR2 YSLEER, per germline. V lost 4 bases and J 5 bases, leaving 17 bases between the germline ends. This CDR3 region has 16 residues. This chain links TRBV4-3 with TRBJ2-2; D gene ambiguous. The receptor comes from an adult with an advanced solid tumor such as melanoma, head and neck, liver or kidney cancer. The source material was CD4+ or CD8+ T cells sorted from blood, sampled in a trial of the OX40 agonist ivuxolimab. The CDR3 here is CASSLDAGSPTGELFF. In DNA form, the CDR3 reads TGCGCCAGCAGCCTTGATGCCGGGTCCCCGACCGGGGAGCTGTTTTTT.